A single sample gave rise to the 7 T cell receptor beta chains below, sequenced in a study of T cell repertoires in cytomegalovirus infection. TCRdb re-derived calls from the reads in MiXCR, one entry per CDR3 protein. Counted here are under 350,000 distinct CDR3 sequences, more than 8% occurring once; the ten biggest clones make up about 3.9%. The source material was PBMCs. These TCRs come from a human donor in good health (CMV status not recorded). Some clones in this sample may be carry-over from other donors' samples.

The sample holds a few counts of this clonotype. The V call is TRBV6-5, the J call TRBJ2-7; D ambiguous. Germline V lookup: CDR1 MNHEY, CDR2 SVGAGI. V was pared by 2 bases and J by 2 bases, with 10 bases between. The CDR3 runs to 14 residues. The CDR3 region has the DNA TGTGCCAGCAGTTACATTGCAGGACCCTACGAGCAGTACTTC. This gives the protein CASSYIAGPYEQYF.

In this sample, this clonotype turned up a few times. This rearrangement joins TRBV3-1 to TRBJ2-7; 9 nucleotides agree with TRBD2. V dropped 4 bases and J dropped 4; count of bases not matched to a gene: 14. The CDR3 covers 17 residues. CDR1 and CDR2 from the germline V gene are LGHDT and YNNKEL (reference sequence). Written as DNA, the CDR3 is TGTGCCAGCAGCCCTTACCTAAGGGTAGCGGGAGCATACGAGCAGTACTTC. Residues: CASSPYLRVAGAYEQYF.

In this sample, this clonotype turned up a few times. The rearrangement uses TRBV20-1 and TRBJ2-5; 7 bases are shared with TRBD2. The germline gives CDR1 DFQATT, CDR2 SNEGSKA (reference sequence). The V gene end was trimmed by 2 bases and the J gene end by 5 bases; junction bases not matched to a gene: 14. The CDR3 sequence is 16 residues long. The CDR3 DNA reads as TGCAGTGCTAGACCGGGGGTCGCTAGCGGTTACGAGACCCAGTACTTC. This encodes CSARPGVASGYETQYF.

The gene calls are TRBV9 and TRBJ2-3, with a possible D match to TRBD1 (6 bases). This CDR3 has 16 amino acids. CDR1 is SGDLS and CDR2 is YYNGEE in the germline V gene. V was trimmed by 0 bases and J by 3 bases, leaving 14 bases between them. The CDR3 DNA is TGTGCCAGCAGCGTAGTGGGCAGGGGCCTGACAGATACGCAGTATTTT. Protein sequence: CASSVVGRGLTDTQYF.

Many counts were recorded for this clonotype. The CDR3 nucleotides read TGCGCCAGCAGCCAACTTCGGGGCTACGAGCAGTACTTC. Its protein is CASSQLRGYEQYF. This chain links TRBV4-3 with TRBJ2-7; D might be TRBD2 (5 bases). CDR1 and CDR2 (germline): LGHNA, YSLEER. Trimming left V 2 bases short and J 3 bases short, with 8 bases between. The CDR3 sequence is 13 residues long.

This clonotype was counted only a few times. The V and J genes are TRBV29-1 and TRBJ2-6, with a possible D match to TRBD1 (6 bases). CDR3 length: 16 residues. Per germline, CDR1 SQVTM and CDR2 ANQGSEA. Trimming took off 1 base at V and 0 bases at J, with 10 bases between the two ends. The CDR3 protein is CSVEGGLHSGANVLTF. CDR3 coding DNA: TGCAGCGTTGAAGGGGGGCTACACTCTGGGGCCAACGTCCTGACTTTC.

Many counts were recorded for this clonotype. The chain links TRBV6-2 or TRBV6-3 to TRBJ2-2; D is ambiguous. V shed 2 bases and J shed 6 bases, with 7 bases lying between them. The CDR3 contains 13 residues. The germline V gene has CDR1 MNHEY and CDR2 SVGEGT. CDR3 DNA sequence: TGTGCCAGCAGTTACCGCGTTCCCGGGGAGCTGTTTTTT. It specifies CASSYRVPGELFF.